These 14 T cell receptor beta chains share one sample of origin, sequenced in a study of identical twins (dated by TCRdb to the mid-2010s). Library creation used 5' RACE. Sequencer: Illumina HiSeq 2000. TCRdb reworked the public reads: Q25 trimming with fastp, MiXCR clone assembly, productive beta chains retained. For every CDR3 protein sequence, its rows merge into one entry that carries the most common genes and DNA. The table for this sample lists some 570,000 distinct CDR3 sequences; around 20% of them were counted only once. In total, the top ten clones hold about 0.5% of the sample. The same specimen was also included in a second study, on yellow fever vaccine responses in identical twins.

The material sequenced was CD4+ T cells sorted from blood. The receptors were gathered from a woman aged 18-29 years in good health.

The chain carries TRBV6-5 and TRBJ2-7, with 8 bases identical to TRBD2. The CDR3 contains 16 residues. V lost 0 bases and J lost 2; bases outside the gene matches: 6. Germline values: CDR1 MNHEY, CDR2 SVGAGI. The CDR3: CASSYSIAGGTYEQYF. CDR3 in DNA: TGTGCCAGCAGTTACTCTATTGCGGGAGGCACCTACGAGCAGTACTTC.

The chain joins TRBV9 to TRBJ2-7, with a tentative D call TRBD2 (6 bases). The ends were cut back, 0 bases at V and 4 bases at J, with 14 bases in the middle. CDR1 and CDR2 from the germline V gene are SGDLS and YYNGEE. This CDR3 is built from 15 residues. The CDR3 DNA is TGTGCCAGCAGCGTAGGTGGTAGCGGCATTTACGAGCAGTACTTC. It encodes CASSVGGSGIYEQYF.

The chain links TRBV18 to TRBJ2-6; possible D gene TRBD2, 5 bases. V was pared by 6 bases and J by 4 bases, with 16 bases between. Germline lookup yields CDR1 KGHSH and CDR2 LQKENI. The CDR3 has 16 amino acids. CDR3 region: CASSPKRGPGANVLTF. The CDR3 bases are TGTGCCAGCTCGCCAAAGAGAGGGCCCGGGGCCAACGTCCTGACTTTC.

CDR3 sequence (DNA): TGCGCCAGCAGCCAAGAGCCCTCTTTTGGGCGCGGGCTGTTGGAAAAACTGTTTTTT. The encoded protein is CASSQEPSFGRGLLEKLFF. The V call is TRBV4-1, the J call TRBJ1-4; D gene unclear. V was cut by 0 bases and J by 8 bases, with 25 bases left in between. CDR1 is MGHRA and CDR2 is YSYEKL in the germline V gene. The CDR3 is 19 amino acids.

There are a few counts of this clonotype. The CDR3 is CASSNLLAYYNEQFF. DNA of the CDR3: TGTGCCAGCAGTAATTTACTAGCTTATTACAATGAGCAGTTCTTC. The J gene is TRBJ2-1, the V gene TRBV28, with D possibly being TRBD2 (6 bases). V dropped 5 bases and J dropped 4 bases, with 15 bases sitting between them. The length of the CDR3 is 15 residues. Germline-derived CDR1 and CDR2 are MDHEN and SYDVKM.

This clonotype showed up many times. The rearrangement links TRBV4-2 to TRBJ2-5; D perhaps matches TRBD2 (6 bases). This CDR3 comprises 14 residues. The ends were cut back, 0 bases at V and 5 bases at J, with 10 bases in the middle. Per germline, CDR1 LGHNA and CDR2 YNFKEQ. The CDR3 is CASSQDPRGETQYF. The CDR3 bases are TGTGCCAGCAGCCAAGACCCTCGGGGGGAGACCCAGTACTTC.

V usage is TRBV12-3 or TRBV12-4 and J usage is TRBJ2-5, with 11 nucleotides matching TRBD2. CDR3 length equals 16 residues. Losses at the gene ends were 3 bases for V and 5 bases for J; bases not matched to a gene: 8. DNA of the CDR3: TGTGCCAGCAGTTTCCTGGTAGCGGGAGGGGGGGAGACCCAGTACTTC. It specifies CASSFLVAGGGETQYF.

The table lists this clonotype with a few counts. The chain carries TRBV24-1 and TRBJ2-7, with D perhaps matching TRBD2 (5 bases). The germline V and J ends were trimmed by 5 bases and 5 bases, with 15 bases remaining between them. The CDR3 loop spans 14 amino acids. Germline CDR1 is KGHDR and CDR2 is SFDVKD. CDR3 sequence: CATSAPTSSNEQYF. CDR3 nucleotide sequence: TGTGCCACCAGTGCCCCAACTAGTTCGAACGAGCAGTACTTC.

This clonotype has a handful of counts. The J gene is TRBJ2-5, the V gene TRBV24-1, with D perhaps TRBD2 (6 bases). The germline V gene encodes CDR1 KGHDR and CDR2 SFDVKD. The CDR3 sequence is 14 residues long. V was clipped by 4 bases and J by 10 bases, with 18 bases between them. CDR3 region: CATSERLVESIQYF. CDR3 DNA sequence: TGTGCCACCAGTGAACGACTAGTGGAGTCTATCCAGTACTTC.

This chain joins TRBV11-2 and TRBJ2-3; maybe TRBD2 (6 bases). V shed 1 base and J shed 4 bases, with 12 bases lying between them. The CDR3 has 15 residues. The germline V gene encodes CDR1 SGHAT and CDR2 FQNNGV. Written as DNA, the CDR3 is TGTGCCAGCAGCTTAGGTGGAGGGTGGGCAGATACGCAGTATTTT. Translating gives CASSLGGGWADTQYF.

The chain uses TRBV18 and TRBJ1-5; the D is unclear. The length of the CDR3 is 14 residues. The V gene's germline CDR1 is KGHSH and CDR2 LQKENI. The V gene lost 3 bases and the J gene lost 2 bases, with 8 bases spanning the gap. In nucleotides, the CDR3 is TGTGCCAGCTCACCGGATTACGGCAATCAGCCCCAGCATTTT. Protein: CASSPDYGNQPQHF.

This clonotype was counted only a few times. The chain joins TRBV10-3 to TRBJ1-2; no definite D call. The V end lost 2 bases, the J end lost 5 bases, and 3 bases lay between the germline ends. CDR3 length: 11 residues. Germline V gene data show CDR1 as ENHRY and CDR2 as SYGVKD. CDR3 DNA: TGTGCCATCAGTGAGGAGTATGGCTACACCTTC. Translating it yields CAISEEYGYTF.

V gene TRBV12-3 or TRBV12-4 combines with J gene TRBJ2-3; 7 bases are shared with TRBD2. The V segment lost 5 bases and the J segment 1 base; nucleotides outside the gene matches: 9. The length of the CDR3 is 16 residues. CDR3 nucleotide sequence: TGTGCCAGCAGTCCACTCGTGCTAGCGGGCACAGATACGCAGTATTTT. It codes for CASSPLVLAGTDTQYF.

This clonotype was recorded a few times. This chain connects TRBV12-3 or TRBV12-4 to TRBJ2-3; 9 nucleotides match TRBD2. The V and J ends lost 4 bases and 1 base, in that order; junction bases with no gene match: 3. The CDR3 covers 15 residues. The CDR3 coding sequence is TGTGCCAGCAGTTCAATAGCGGGGGGCACAGATACGCAGTATTTT. Protein product: CASSSIAGGTDTQYF.